The rows below give T cell receptor beta chains drawn from one sample of a study of shared clonotypes between healthy human individuals. Repertoires were generated with immunoSEQ multiplex PCR, while TCRdb's copy carries only in-frame clones and drops some. The table lists about 550,000 clones, 95% of them singletons. Sequenced material: naive CD8+ T cells sorted from blood. Every receptor here comes from a woman aged 25 to 39 in good health. The CDR3 runs from the conserved cysteine through the conserved F or W. The D gene is left open where the match is weak. Rows give clone size only sometimes, using once, few, many, or a class for an expanded clone.

cdr3_nt	cdr3_aa	j_call	v_call	clone_size	d_call
TGTGCCAGCAGCTTACCAGGGGGCACAGATACGCAGTATTTT	CASSLPGGTDTQYF	TRBJ2-3	TRBV11-2	-	-
TGTGCCAGCAGTTTATTAGGTCCACAACGAGGCAATCAGCCCCAGCATTTT	CASSLLGPQRGNQPQHF	TRBJ1-5	TRBV28	-	-
TGTGCCAGCAGCCTCGACAGGGGGGACGAGCAGTACTTC	CASSLDRGDEQYF	TRBJ2-7	TRBV7-9	-	TRBD1
TGTGCCAGTAGTACCTTCGACTTGGCGGAGTGGGGTTACAATGAGCAGTTCTTC	CASSTFDLAEWGYNEQFF	TRBJ2-1	TRBV19	-	-
TGTGCCAGCAGCGTAGATACGGGGAACTCTGGAAACACCATATATTTT	CASSVDTGNSGNTIYF	TRBJ1-3	TRBV9	once	-
TGTGCCAGCAGCATTATCCCCCGAGGCCGCCTAGCGCAAAGGAACACCGGGGAGCTGTTTTTT	CASSIIPRGRLAQRNTGELFF	TRBJ2-2	TRBV21-1	-	-
TGCGCCAGCAGCCAAGGGAGGGGAAGAGGGACTAGCGGGACAAGGTACGAGCAGTACTTC	CASSQGRGRGTSGTRYEQYF	TRBJ2-7	TRBV4-1	-	TRBD2
TGTGCCAGCAGTTTTTCCTACTCCTACGAGCAGTACTTC	CASSFSYSYEQYF	TRBJ2-7	TRBV27	-	-
TGTGCCAGCAGCTTAGGGACAGGCAATGAGCAGTTCTTC	CASSLGTGNEQFF	TRBJ2-1	TRBV7-2	-	TRBD1
TGCGCCAGCAGCCAGAGGGGGGACTCCTACGAGCAGTACTTC	CASSQRGDSYEQYF	TRBJ2-7	TRBV4-1	-	-
TGTGCCAGCAGCTTAAGTAGCGAGTCCTACGAGCAGTACTTC	CASSLSSESYEQYF	TRBJ2-7	TRBV7-2	-	-
TGTGCCAGCAGTTTAGTTATTAGCGGGAGCTCCTACGAGCAGTACTTC	CASSLVISGSSYEQYF	TRBJ2-7	TRBV28	-	TRBD2
TGTGCCAGCGGCAGGGGGGTAGCGGGAGACGAGCAGTACTTC	CASGRGVAGDEQYF	TRBJ2-7	TRBV13	-	TRBD2
TGTGCCAGCAGCTTAGGCCCCAGGGGTGCCACTGAAGCTTTCTTT	CASSLGPRGATEAFF	TRBJ1-1	TRBV13	-	-
TGTGCCAGCGACTCCACCGGGGAGCTGTTTTTT	CASDSTGELFF	TRBJ2-2	TRBV28	-	-
TGTGCCAGCAGTCCGTTCTCAGAATATGGCTACACCTTC	CASSPFSEYGYTF	TRBJ1-2	TRBV27	-	-
TGCGCCAGCAGCAGGATAGGGGGCCCGAGAGACTACACCTTC	CASSRIGGPRDYTF	TRBJ1-2	TRBV5-1	-	TRBD1
TGTGCCTGGAGGGGACTAGGGGAGAACACTGAAGCTTTCTTT	CAWRGLGENTEAFF	TRBJ1-1	TRBV30	-	-
TGTGCCAGCAGCCCCCAGGGGGGACACTATGGCTACACCTTC	CASSPQGGHYGYTF	TRBJ1-2	TRBV11-2	once	TRBD1
TGTGCCAGCAGCGCTGGAGGGAACGAGCAGTACTTC	CASSAGGNEQYF	TRBJ2-7	TRBV9	-	-
TGTGCCAGCAGTTACGCCCAATTTGGCTACACCTTC	CASSYAQFGYTF	TRBJ1-2	TRBV5-8	once	-
TGTGCCAGCAGTCCCGGGACAGGGGTCTCGAACACTGAAGCTTTCTTT	CASSPGTGVSNTEAFF	TRBJ1-1	TRBV28	-	TRBD1
TGTGCCAGCAGTTCCCTCCACCCGACTAGCGGGAACGAGCAGTACTTC	CASSSLHPTSGNEQYF	TRBJ2-7	TRBV27	-	TRBD2
TGTGCCAGCAGCTTAGTGGGTTTAGGGGAGACCCAGTACTTC	CASSLVGLGETQYF	TRBJ2-5	TRBV7-9	-	-
TGTGCCAGCAGCTCCCAACTAGAAAGCACAGATACGCAGTATTTT	CASSSQLESTDTQYF	TRBJ2-3	TRBV5-6	-	-
TGTGCCAGCAGTTTATCTGCTGGGAGTTACTACAATGAGCAGTTCTTC	CASSLSAGSYYNEQFF	TRBJ2-1	TRBV27	-	-
TGCGCCAGCAGCCAAGATCCCATGGGAGGCTACGAGCAGTACTTC	CASSQDPMGGYEQYF	TRBJ2-7	TRBV4-1	-	-
TGTGCCAGCAGCTCCTGGACCGAGACCCAGTACTTC	CASSSWTETQYF	TRBJ2-5	TRBV11-2	once	-
TGTGCCAGCAGCACCGGACCTGACTACGAGCAGTACTTC	CASSTGPDYEQYF	TRBJ2-7	TRBV5-4	-	-
TGTGCCAGCAGCGACCGGGACAGTCTCTACGAGCAGTACTTC	CASSDRDSLYEQYF	TRBJ2-7	TRBV28	-	TRBD1
TGTGCCAGCAGTTTAATGTTCCGGGCAGGGGGCCCCACAGATACGCAGTATTTT	CASSLMFRAGGPTDTQYF	TRBJ2-3	TRBV27	-	TRBD1
TGTGCCAGCAGTTCAACTAGCGGGAGTGTCGATGAGCAGTTCTTC	CASSSTSGSVDEQFF	TRBJ2-1	TRBV2	-	TRBD2
TGTGCCAGCAGTGATACCGGAGGGGTCACAGATACGCAGTATTTT	CASSDTGGVTDTQYF	TRBJ2-3	TRBV2	once	-
TGTGCCAGCGGAATCGGAGCGGGAGACGATGAGCAGTTCTTC	CASGIGAGDDEQFF	TRBJ2-1	TRBV6-5	-	TRBD2
TGCGCCAGCAGGAGAGAAAACCGCAGGGTCGATCAGCCCCAGCATTTT	CASRRENRRVDQPQHF	TRBJ1-5	TRBV10-1	-	-
TGTGCCAGCAGCTTTACAGGGGGCTACGAGCAGTACTTC	CASSFTGGYEQYF	TRBJ2-7	TRBV5-6	-	TRBD1
TGTGCCAGCAGTAGGGCACGGGACTCCTACGAGCAGTACTTC	CASSRARDSYEQYF	TRBJ2-7	TRBV28	-	-
TGCAGCGTCCGAAGAGAGGGACAGGGGAGAGATACGCAGTATTTT	CSVRREGQGRDTQYF	TRBJ2-3	TRBV29-1	-	TRBD1
TGTGCCAGTAGGGCGGGAGTAGGAACCTACGAGCAGTACTTC	CASRAGVGTYEQYF	TRBJ2-7	TRBV19	-	TRBD2
TGTGCCAGTACAGGGTCGGTTGATACGCAGTATTTT	CASTGSVDTQYF	TRBJ2-3	TRBV5-8	-	-
TGTGCCAGCAGCTTAGACCCACTGGATCAAGAGACCCAGTACTTC	CASSLDPLDQETQYF	TRBJ2-5	TRBV7-9	-	-
TGTGCCAGCAGCCCCAGGTTAACCGGGGAGCTGTTTTTT	CASSPRLTGELFF	TRBJ2-2	TRBV7-3	-	-
TGTGCCAGCAGCTTAACCGGGACAGGGGTTATGAACACAGATACGCAGTATTTT	CASSLTGTGVMNTDTQYF	TRBJ2-3	TRBV5-6	-	TRBD1
TGCGCCAGCAGCCAAGAGTATGGCAGGGGTCAGCCCCAGCATTTT	CASSQEYGRGQPQHF	TRBJ1-5	TRBV4-1	-	-
TGTGCCAGCAGCTGGCGCGAGGGCCCATCCTACGAGCAGTACTTC	CASSWREGPSYEQYF	TRBJ2-7	TRBV11-3	-	-
TGTGCCAGCAGCGTGGGAGACGGAGGCGACTATGGCTACACCTTC	CASSVGDGGDYGYTF	TRBJ1-2	TRBV9	-	-
TGTGCCAGCAGTTATGGGACTAGCGGGGGCCGAGAGACCCAGTACTTC	CASSYGTSGGRETQYF	TRBJ2-5	TRBV27	-	TRBD2
TGTGCCTGGAGTGTAATTAGCGGCTCCTACAATGAGCAGTTCTTC	CAWSVISGSYNEQFF	TRBJ2-1	TRBV30	-	-
TGCGCCAGCAGCCCCCTAACTCGGGAGAACACTGAAGCTTTCTTT	CASSPLTRENTEAFF	TRBJ1-1	TRBV5-1	-	-
TGTGCCAGCAGTTTACAGGGGGAGGGCTACACCTTC	CASSLQGEGYTF	TRBJ1-2	TRBV27	-	TRBD1
TGTGCCAGCAGCTTGGAAATTACGGGACTGGGGTTCGATGAGCAGTTCTTC	CASSLEITGLGFDEQFF	TRBJ2-1	TRBV5-6	-	-
TGTGCTGGCCCGCAGGCAGGGAGGAGGTATGAGCAGTTCTTC	CAGPQAGRRYEQFF	TRBJ2-1	TRBV12-5	-	-